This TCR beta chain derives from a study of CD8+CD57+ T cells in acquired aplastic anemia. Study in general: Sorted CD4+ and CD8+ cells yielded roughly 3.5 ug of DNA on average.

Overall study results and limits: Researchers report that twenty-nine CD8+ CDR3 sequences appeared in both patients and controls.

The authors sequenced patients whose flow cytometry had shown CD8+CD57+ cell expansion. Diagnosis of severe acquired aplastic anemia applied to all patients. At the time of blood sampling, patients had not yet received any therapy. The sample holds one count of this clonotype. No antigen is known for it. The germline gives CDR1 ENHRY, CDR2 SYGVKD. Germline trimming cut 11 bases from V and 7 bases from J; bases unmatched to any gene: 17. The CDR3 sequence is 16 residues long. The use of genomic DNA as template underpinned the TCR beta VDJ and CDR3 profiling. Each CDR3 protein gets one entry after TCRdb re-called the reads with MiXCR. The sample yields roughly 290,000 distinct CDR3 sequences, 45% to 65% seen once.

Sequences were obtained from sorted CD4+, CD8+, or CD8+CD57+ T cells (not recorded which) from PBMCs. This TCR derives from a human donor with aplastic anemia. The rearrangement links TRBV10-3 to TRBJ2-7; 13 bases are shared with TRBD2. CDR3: CAYARTSGSWGEEQYF. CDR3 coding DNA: TGTGCCTACGCCCGGACTAGCGGGAGCTGGGGGGAAGAGCAGTACTTC.